This passage covers 20 T cell receptor beta chains from one sample sequenced in a study of T cells in tuberculosis. Cells were sorted from thawed PBMC rested overnight and stained with GMM-loaded CD1B tetramer, viability dye and anti-CD3. The lipid loaded on the CD1B tetramers was C32 glucose monomycolate from Rhodococcus equi. This table comes from immunoSEQ multiplex PCR, and its TCRdb copy is limited to in-frame clones, with some not included. The sample lists 85,000 to 100,000 clones; around 90% were seen once. The sequencing input was CD1b-GMM tetramer-negative cells sorted from PBMCs. These receptors originate from an adult woman with latent tuberculosis.

The chain joins TRBV5-1 to TRBJ1-2, with TRBD1 identical over 9 bases. Germline CDR1 reads SGHRS; CDR2 reads YFSETQ. CDR3 length: 15 amino acids. V trimming: 3 bases; J trimming: 4 bases; junction bases outside the gene matches: 7. CDR3 residues: CASSSTGGVGYGYTF. Here the CDR3 DNA reads TGCGCCAGCAGCTCTACAGGGGGCGTCGGCTATGGCTACACCTTC.

The gene calls are TRBV2 and TRBJ2-5; tentatively, D is TRBD2 (6 bases). The length of the CDR3 is 13 residues. Germline V CDR1 and CDR2: SNHLY, FYNNEI. V dropped 0 bases and J dropped 8 bases, with 10 bases sitting between them. The CDR3 coding sequence is TGTGCCAGCAGTGAAGCGCTGGGGGGTACCCAGTACTTC. Translation gives CASSEALGGTQYF.

The chain uses TRBV7-8 and TRBJ2-5, with 9 bases matching TRBD2. This CDR3 has 17 amino acids. Trimming at V came to 4 bases and at J to 2 bases, leaving 11 bases not matched to a gene. Germline V gives CDR1 SGHVS, CDR2 FQNEAQ. This CDR3 is CASSSTRLAVLQETQYF. The CDR3 DNA reads TGTGCCAGCAGCTCTACGAGACTAGCGGTGCTGCAAGAGACCCAGTACTTC.

The V gene is TRBV6-1, the J gene TRBJ2-7; D ambiguous. CDR3 size: 11 residues. Germline CDR1 and CDR2: MNHNS and SASEGT. V lost 2 bases and J lost 4, with 3 bases in between. CDR3: CASSERYEQYF. The CDR3 region has the DNA TGTGCCAGCAGTGAACGGTACGAGCAGTACTTC.

The genes are TRBV28 and TRBJ1-1; D perhaps matches TRBD1 (6 bases). Germline V gene data show CDR1 as MDHEN and CDR2 as SYDVKM. The CDR3 loop spans 12 amino acids. V shed 6 bases and J shed 8 bases, with 13 bases lying between them. CDR3 sequence: CASRTHRDEAFF. The CDR3, as DNA: TGTGCCAGCAGAACACACAGGGACGAAGCTTTCTTT.

V and J are TRBV7-2 and TRBJ2-2, with 7 positions matching TRBD1. Germline V gives CDR1 SGHTA, CDR2 FQGNSA. Losses at the gene ends were 4 bases for V and 7 bases for J; bases not matched to a gene: 9. CDR3 length equals 15 residues. CDR3 residues: CASSSTGARDGELFF. DNA for the CDR3: TGTGCCAGCAGCTCTACAGGGGCTCGGGACGGGGAGCTGTTTTTT.

This clone was found once. This rearrangement joins TRBV19 to TRBJ2-7; TRBD1 aligns across 9 bases. Germline CDR1 LNHDA, CDR2 SQIVND (reference sequence). V lost 10 bases, J lost 6 bases, and 10 bases stayed unmatched. This CDR3 contains 13 residues. Written as DNA, the CDR3 is TGTGCCACCAACCCCGGGACAGGGCGCGAGCAGTACTTC. It is translated as CATNPGTGREQYF.

The rearrangement uses TRBV7-3 and TRBJ2-2, with D hard to call. Germline-derived CDR1 and CDR2 are SGHTA and FQGTGA. The V end was cut by 1 base, the J end by 5 bases, with 8 bases between. The CDR3 spans 14 residues. The CDR3 DNA follows: TGTGCCAGCAGCTTAATCGCGTCGACCGGGGAGCTGTTTTTT. Amino acids: CASSLIASTGELFF.

The chain carries TRBV11-2 and TRBJ2-1; TRBD1 might be the D (5 bases). CDR3 length: 16 amino acids. Trimming took off 0 bases at V and 6 bases at J, with 15 bases between the two ends. Looked up from germline, CDR1 is SGHAT and CDR2 is FQNNGV. The CDR3 sequence: CASSLESGPPLNEQFF. Written as DNA, the CDR3 is TGTGCCAGCAGCTTAGAGTCAGGGCCTCCTCTCAATGAGCAGTTCTTC.

The J gene is TRBJ1-4, the V gene TRBV6-1; 11 bases are a match to TRBD1. Unmatched junction bases numbered 7, after V lost 4 bases and J lost 3 bases. The CDR3 extends over 17 amino acids. CDR1 is MNHNS, CDR2 SASEGT, per germline. The CDR3 sequence: CASSAWDRGYSNEKLFF. In DNA form, the CDR3 reads TGTGCCAGCAGTGCTTGGGACAGGGGGTACTCTAATGAAAAACTGTTTTTT.

This clone has just a few counts. This rearrangement joins TRBV7-9 to TRBJ2-4; 14 bases map to TRBD2. V shed 5 bases, J shed 6 bases, and the junction held 6 bases outside the gene matches. Looked up from germline, CDR1 is SEHNR and CDR2 is FQNEAQ (reference sequence). This CDR3 is built from 16 residues. The CDR3 sequence is CASSITGTSGRNIQYF. CDR3 nucleotide sequence: TGTGCCAGCAGCATCACCGGGACTAGCGGGAGAAACATTCAGTACTTC.

The V and J genes are TRBV25-1 and TRBJ1-2; D possibly corresponds to TRBD1 (5 bases). Germline V lookup: CDR1 MGHDK, CDR2 SYGVNS. The CDR3 totals 14 residues. V gave up 3 bases and J gave up 7 bases, with 15 bases separating them. The CDR3 sequence: CASSEPGVVSGYTF. DNA of the CDR3: TGTGCCAGCAGTGAGCCGGGGGTTGTTTCTGGCTACACCTTC.

V and J are TRBV10-3 and TRBJ2-3; D possibly corresponds to TRBD2 (6 bases). V was pared by 6 bases and J by 2 bases, with 9 bases between. Germline V CDR1 and CDR2: ENHRY, SYGVKD. The CDR3 runs to 13 residues. DNA of the CDR3: TGTGCCATCAGGGGGGGTCTCACAGATACGCAGTATTTT. It yields the protein CAIRGGLTDTQYF.

The chain recombines TRBV5-1 with TRBJ2-1; TRBD1 is a possible D gene (5 bases). The V and J ends lost 4 bases and 2 bases respectively, with 13 bases between them. There are 15 residues in the CDR3. From germline, CDR1 is SGHRS and CDR2 YFSETQ. The CDR3 loop reads CASSILDSPYNEQFF. The CDR3 DNA reads TGCGCCAGCAGCATCCTCGACAGCCCCTACAATGAGCAGTTCTTC.

V is TRBV27 and J is TRBJ1-2, with D perhaps TRBD1 (6 bases). Germline CDR1 and CDR2: MNHEY and SMNVEV (reference sequence). With 8 bases removed from V and 2 bases from J, the gap between germline ends came to 12 bases. The CDR3 loop spans 13 amino acids. The CDR3 loop is CASSEQGNYGYTF. CDR3 nucleotides: TGTGCCAGCTCAGAGCAGGGGAACTATGGCTACACCTTC.

This rearrangement joins TRBV28 to TRBJ1-6, with 8 bases that match TRBD1. Germline V gene sequence: CDR1 MDHEN, CDR2 SYDVKM. The CDR3 consists of 16 residues. The V and J ends lost 5 bases and 7 bases, in that order; junction bases with no gene match: 10. CDR3 loop: CASSQPQTGVNSPLHF. The CDR3 DNA follows: TGTGCCAGCAGTCAGCCCCAGACAGGGGTGAATTCACCCCTCCACTTT.

This clone appeared a single time. The V and J genes are TRBV7-9 and TRBJ2-3; 12 nucleotides align to TRBD2. J gave up 4 bases and V 4 bases, and 6 bases lay outside the gene matches. Germline CDR1 reads SEHNR; CDR2 reads FQNEAQ (reference sequence). The CDR3 totals 16 residues. CDR3: CASSSSGGAPSDTQYF. The DNA for the CDR3 is TGTGCCAGCAGCTCTAGCGGGGGGGCCCCTTCAGATACGCAGTATTTT.

The chain joins TRBV5-6 to TRBJ2-2, with 9 bases lining up with TRBD1. This CDR3 is 17 amino acids long. Germline V gives CDR1 SGHDT, CDR2 YYEEEE. Trimming removed 0 bases from V and 3 bases from J; junction bases left unmatched: 6. CDR3 amino acids: CASSLGTGGWDTGELFF. The CDR3 nucleotides are TGTGCCAGCAGCTTGGGTACAGGGGGCTGGGACACCGGGGAGCTGTTTTTT.

V is TRBV7-2 and J is TRBJ2-1; 13 bases align to TRBD2. V lost 4 bases, J lost 6 bases, and 3 bases stayed unmatched. This CDR3 has 15 residues. Germline-derived CDR1 and CDR2 are SGHTA and FQGNSA. The CDR3 region has the DNA TGTGCCAGCAGCTCCACTAGCGGGGGGGCCAATGAGCAGTTCTTC. It encodes CASSSTSGGANEQFF.

J is TRBJ2-7 and V is TRBV6-1; D uncertain. The CDR3 has 11 amino acids. Looked up from germline, CDR1 is MNHNS and CDR2 is SASEGT. The ends were cut back, 2 bases at V and 6 bases at J, with 5 bases in the middle. CDR3 sequence reads: CASSENGEQYF. DNA for the CDR3: TGTGCCAGCAGTGAAAACGGCGAGCAGTACTTC.